What follows is one T cell receptor beta chain and its context. Patients in Seattle were enrolled during active infection, then followed longitudinally. This CDR3 spans 13 amino acids. V lost 2 bases and J 8 bases, leaving 10 bases between the germline ends. Germline V gene lookup returns CDR1 LGHDT and CDR2 YNNKEL (reference sequence). The assay was immunoSEQ multiplex PCR, and TCRdb's table has in-frame clones only and misses some. The table includes some 270,000 clones, around 85% detected once. The data derive from a study of blood T cell repertoires in COVID-19. This receptor was taken from a human donor with COVID-19, enrolled during active disease. The donor label of this sample is uncertain. The chain combines TRBV3-1 (or the pseudogene TRBV3-2) with TRBJ2-1; D not resolved. The sequenced sample consisted of peripheral blood. CDR3 residues: CASSQSPIHEQFF. As DNA, the CDR3 is TGTGCCAGCAGCCAATCCCCCATTCATGAGCAGTTCTTC.